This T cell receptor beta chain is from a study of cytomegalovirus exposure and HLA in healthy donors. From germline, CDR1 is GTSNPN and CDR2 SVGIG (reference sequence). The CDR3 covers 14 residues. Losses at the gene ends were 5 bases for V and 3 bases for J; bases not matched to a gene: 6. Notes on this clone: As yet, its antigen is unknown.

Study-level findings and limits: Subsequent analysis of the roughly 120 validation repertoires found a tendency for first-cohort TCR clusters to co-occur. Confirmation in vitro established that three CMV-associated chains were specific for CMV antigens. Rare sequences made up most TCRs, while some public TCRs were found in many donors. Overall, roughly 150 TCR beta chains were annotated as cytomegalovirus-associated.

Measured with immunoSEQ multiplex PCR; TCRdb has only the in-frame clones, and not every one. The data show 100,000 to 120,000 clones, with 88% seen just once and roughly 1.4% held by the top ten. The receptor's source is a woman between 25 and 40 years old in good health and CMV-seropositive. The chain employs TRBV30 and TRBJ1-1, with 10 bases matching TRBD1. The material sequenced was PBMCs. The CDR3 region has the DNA TGTGCCTGGGACAGGGGGCGCGGGGACACTGAAGCTTTCTTT. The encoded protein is CAWDRGRGDTEAFF.